The T cell receptor (beta chain) under discussion was sequenced for a study of blood T cell repertoires in COVID-19. Generated by immunoSEQ multiplex PCR, the TCRdb table keeps only in-frame clones and is missing some. The sample consists of around 68,000 clones, more than 60% of them appearing once. V was trimmed by 1 base and J by 7 bases, leaving 14 bases between them. The CDR3 runs 16 residues. Per germline, CDR1 MNHEY and CDR2 SMNVEV (reference sequence). This TCR was recovered from a woman aged 50 to 60 with acute or convalescent COVID-19. The genes are TRBV27 and TRBJ1-6, with a tentative D call TRBD1 (6 bases). Sequencing input: peripheral blood. CDR3 DNA sequence: TGTGCCAGCAGTTTATGGGGTTGGGACAAAAATTCACCCCTCCACTTT. This sequence encodes CASSLWGWDKNSPLHF.